The clone carrying this TCR beta chain was counted many times. The target antigen is unknown. The data are from a study of breast tumors, draining lymph nodes, adjacent tissues. A single record per CDR3 protein comes from TCRdb applying MiXCR to the multiplex PCR reads. The data show tens of thousands of distinct CDR3 sequences, around 23% seen once. Overall study findings and caveats: Luminal-like breast cancer showed significantly higher tumor–nontumor repertoire similarity than basal-like. Compared with lymph nodes, tumors were less diverse; compared with nontumor tissue, more.

V shed 5 bases and J shed 6 bases, with 14 bases lying between them. This CDR3 region has 13 residues. The germline gives CDR1 SGHNT, CDR2 YYREEE (reference sequence). This clonotype was sampled from a female donor with breast cancer. Some clones in this sample may be carry-over from other donors' samples. The sample was breast tumor tissue. The V call is TRBV5-4, the J call TRBJ1-2; D is undetermined. The CDR3 nucleotides read TGTGCCAGCAGGCGGGGAGGTGGGGATGGCTACACCTTC. Translated: CASRRGGGDGYTF.